The following is a T cell receptor beta chain sequence with its context. Its antigen is undetermined. For the second PCR, which ran for roughly 6 to 12 cycles, a sample-barcoded 5' primer and a J-beta primer mix were used. TCRdb processed the 5' RACE reads anew with MiXCR; each CDR3 protein has one entry. The sample yields 700,000 or so distinct CDR3 sequences, 35% to 50% seen once. The data were taken from a study of blood T cells in healthy people across ages. Regarding the study as a whole: Age advanced and TCR beta diversity per million T cells fell, roughly linearly. Long-lived donors had more naive CD4+ cells and higher diversity than aged donors. It was held that diversity estimates obtained from one million T cells represented underestimates.

The sequenced sample consisted of blood. The sequence was collected from a man older than 75 in good health.

The CDR3 region is CASSPDAALWDTQYF. CDR3 coding DNA: TGTGCCAGCAGCCCAGACGCGGCCCTTTGGGATACGCAGTATTTT. V gene TRBV7-2 combines with J gene TRBJ2-3; D is undetermined. Germline loops: CDR1 SGHTA, CDR2 FQGNSA. The CDR3 length is 15 residues. V lost 5 bases to trimming and J lost 6 bases, with 18 bases between them.